The 15 T cell receptor beta chains below were found in one sample sequenced in a study of shared clonotypes between healthy human individuals. Assay: immunoSEQ multiplex PCR; the TCRdb copy retains only in-frame clones and omits some. The sample lists about 2.3 million clones, more than 85% occurring once. The specimen was naive CD4+ T cells from PBMCs. Indicated subset: CD45RA+ positively selected. Every receptor here comes from a man aged 18 to 29 in good health. Some clones in this sample may be carry-over from other donors' samples.

Remarks on this clone: This same CDR3 is encoded by further DNA sequences in the sample. J is TRBJ2-7 and V is TRBV6-5, with a tentative D call TRBD1 (5 bases). Germline lookup yields CDR1 MNHEY and CDR2 SVGAGI. V was shortened by 8 bases and J by 3 bases, with 14 bases between the two germline ends. This CDR3 comprises 13 residues. DNA of the CDR3: TGTGCCAGCCGTCGTGGGCAGGGCTACGAGCAGTACTTC. Translating gives CASRRGQGYEQYF.

This chain uses TRBV28 with TRBJ1-2; D remains unclear. This CDR3 has 12 residues. Germline CDR1 reads MDHEN; CDR2 reads SYDVKM. With 4 bases removed from V and 8 bases from J, the gap between germline ends came to 11 bases. CDR3 DNA sequence: TGTGCCAGCAGTTCAACCTCGGGAGGCTACACCTTC. Translating it yields CASSSTSGGYTF.

This sequence joins TRBV28 and TRBJ1-1; TRBD1 agrees at 9 bases. V lost 5 bases, J lost 11 bases, and 6 bases stayed unmatched. Germline CDR1 MDHEN, CDR2 SYDVKM. This CDR3 spans 12 amino acids. CDR3 residues: CASSQRTGAAFF. The CDR3 DNA sequence: TGTGCCAGCAGTCAGCGGACAGGGGCCGCTTTCTTT. The full variable domain, its missing parts supplied by reference TRBV28 and TRBJ1-1, is DVKVTQSSRYLVKRTGEKVFLECVQDMDHENMFWYRQDPGLGLRLIYFSYDVKMKEKGDIPEGYSVSREKKERFSLILESASTNQTSMYLCASSQRTGAAFFGQGTRLTVV.

The V and J genes are TRBV18 and TRBJ2-2; the D gene is possibly TRBD1 (5 bases). The CDR3 extends over 13 amino acids. Trimming left V 5 bases short and J 5 bases short, with 9 bases between. Germline CDR1 KGHSH, CDR2 LQKENI. The CDR3 spells CASSVQGTGELFF. The CDR3 coding sequence is TGTGCCAGCTCAGTTCAGGGAACCGGGGAGCTGTTTTTT.

The rearrangement uses TRBV29-1 and TRBJ1-4, with 7 bases identical to TRBD1. The CDR3 consists of 15 residues. J was trimmed by 6 bases and V by 4 bases; bases with no gene match: 11. Germline CDR1 SQVTM, CDR2 ANQGSEA. In nucleotides, the CDR3 is TGCAGCGTTGGTAAGACCGGGACAGTTGATGAAAAACTGTTTTTT. Its translation: CSVGKTGTVDEKLFF.

In DNA, the CDR3 is TGTGCCAGCAGACATTTTGTTGGCTGTTCCTACGAGCAGTACTTC. Its translation: CASRHFVGCSYEQYF. This rearrangement joins TRBV6-9 to TRBJ2-7; no firm D call. V was clipped by 6 bases and J by 1 base, with 16 bases between them. CDR3 length: 15 amino acids. Germline CDR1 reads MNHGY; CDR2 reads SVAAGI.

The chain is built from TRBV11-2 and TRBJ2-5; tentative D call: TRBD1 (5 bases). The CDR3 sequence is 16 residues long. The germline gives CDR1 SGHAT, CDR2 FQNNGV. Trimming shortened V by 5 bases and J by 2 bases, and 18 bases separated the two germline ends. The CDR3 spells CASSLIPQGRQETQYF. In nucleotides, the CDR3 is TGTGCCAGCAGCCTAATTCCGCAGGGTAGGCAAGAGACCCAGTACTTC.

The V call is TRBV5-1, the J call TRBJ1-2, with 7 positions matching TRBD1. In germline, CDR1 is SGHRS, CDR2 YFSETQ. The CDR3 runs to 14 residues. The V gene end was trimmed by 0 bases and the J gene end by 8 bases; junction bases not matched to a gene: 7. Here the CDR3 DNA reads TGCGCCAGCAGCTTGGCCGGACAGGAGCGCGGCTACACCTTC. This translates into CASSLAGQERGYTF.

Remarks on this clone: This sample includes further DNA sequences coding for the same CDR3. J is TRBJ1-3 and V is TRBV7-2; D is unclear. The germline CDR1 and CDR2 sequences are SGHTA and FQGNSA. This CDR3 has 15 residues. Trimming shortened V by 5 bases and J by 0 bases, and 11 bases separated the two germline ends. The CDR3 DNA reads as TGTGCCAGCAGCCTTGACGGCCACTCTGGAAACACCATATATTTT. Translating it yields CASSLDGHSGNTIYF.

This chain uses TRBV5-1 with TRBJ2-7, with 8 nucleotides matching TRBD1. The CDR3 is 13 residues long. The V and J ends lost 3 bases and 2 bases, in that order; junction bases with no gene match: 1. Germline-derived CDR1 and CDR2 are SGHRS and YFSETQ. The CDR3 region is CASSSTGAYEQYF. The DNA of the CDR3 is TGCGCCAGCAGCTCGACAGGGGCCTACGAGCAGTACTTC.

The chain combines TRBV5-1 with TRBJ2-3; 7 bases map to TRBD1. Germline CDR1 SGHRS, CDR2 YFSETQ. Trimming took 2 bases from V and 2 from J; bases not matched to a gene: 5. The CDR3 contains 15 residues. The CDR3 is CASSLGDSYTDTQYF. The CDR3 nucleotides are TGCGCCAGCAGCTTAGGGGACAGTTACACAGATACGCAGTATTTT.

A word on this clone: Different DNA sequences within this sample yield the same CDR3. This chain uses TRBV28 with TRBJ2-7; 12 nucleotides line up with TRBD2. The CDR3 covers 14 residues. Germline V lookup: CDR1 MDHEN, CDR2 SYDVKM. J gave up 3 bases and V 7 bases, and 4 bases lay outside the gene matches. CDR3 region: CASTLGLAGYEQYF. The CDR3 DNA reads TGTGCCAGCACCCTGGGACTAGCGGGCTACGAGCAGTACTTC.

The chain recombines TRBV2 with TRBJ2-3, with a possible D match to TRBD2 (6 bases). This CDR3 region has 17 residues. V dropped 3 bases and J dropped 4 bases, with 20 bases sitting between them. CDR1 and CDR2 from the germline V gene are SNHLY and FYNNEI. CDR3 in DNA: TGTGCCAGCAGTGAGGGGCAGTCTTTACGCGGGGCAGATACGCAGTATTTT. Protein product: CASSEGQSLRGADTQYF.

The chain carries TRBV5-1 and TRBJ2-7; TRBD1 aligns across 7 bases. V shed 2 bases and J 2 bases; nucleotides not matched to a gene: 4. Germline CDR1 and CDR2: SGHRS and YFSETQ. The length of the CDR3 is 14 residues. The CDR3 DNA sequence: TGCGCCAGCAGCTTAGACAGGGTACCCTACGAGCAGTACTTC. Protein: CASSLDRVPYEQYF.

This clone was found a few times. The chain employs TRBV7-2 and TRBJ1-5; D is unresolved. The germline V and J ends were trimmed by 6 bases and 7 bases, with 10 bases remaining between them. Germline values: CDR1 SGHTA, CDR2 FQGNSA. This CDR3 is built from 12 residues. CDR3 protein: CASSDPLQPQHF. CDR3 in DNA: TGTGCCAGCAGTGACCCTTTGCAGCCCCAGCATTTT.